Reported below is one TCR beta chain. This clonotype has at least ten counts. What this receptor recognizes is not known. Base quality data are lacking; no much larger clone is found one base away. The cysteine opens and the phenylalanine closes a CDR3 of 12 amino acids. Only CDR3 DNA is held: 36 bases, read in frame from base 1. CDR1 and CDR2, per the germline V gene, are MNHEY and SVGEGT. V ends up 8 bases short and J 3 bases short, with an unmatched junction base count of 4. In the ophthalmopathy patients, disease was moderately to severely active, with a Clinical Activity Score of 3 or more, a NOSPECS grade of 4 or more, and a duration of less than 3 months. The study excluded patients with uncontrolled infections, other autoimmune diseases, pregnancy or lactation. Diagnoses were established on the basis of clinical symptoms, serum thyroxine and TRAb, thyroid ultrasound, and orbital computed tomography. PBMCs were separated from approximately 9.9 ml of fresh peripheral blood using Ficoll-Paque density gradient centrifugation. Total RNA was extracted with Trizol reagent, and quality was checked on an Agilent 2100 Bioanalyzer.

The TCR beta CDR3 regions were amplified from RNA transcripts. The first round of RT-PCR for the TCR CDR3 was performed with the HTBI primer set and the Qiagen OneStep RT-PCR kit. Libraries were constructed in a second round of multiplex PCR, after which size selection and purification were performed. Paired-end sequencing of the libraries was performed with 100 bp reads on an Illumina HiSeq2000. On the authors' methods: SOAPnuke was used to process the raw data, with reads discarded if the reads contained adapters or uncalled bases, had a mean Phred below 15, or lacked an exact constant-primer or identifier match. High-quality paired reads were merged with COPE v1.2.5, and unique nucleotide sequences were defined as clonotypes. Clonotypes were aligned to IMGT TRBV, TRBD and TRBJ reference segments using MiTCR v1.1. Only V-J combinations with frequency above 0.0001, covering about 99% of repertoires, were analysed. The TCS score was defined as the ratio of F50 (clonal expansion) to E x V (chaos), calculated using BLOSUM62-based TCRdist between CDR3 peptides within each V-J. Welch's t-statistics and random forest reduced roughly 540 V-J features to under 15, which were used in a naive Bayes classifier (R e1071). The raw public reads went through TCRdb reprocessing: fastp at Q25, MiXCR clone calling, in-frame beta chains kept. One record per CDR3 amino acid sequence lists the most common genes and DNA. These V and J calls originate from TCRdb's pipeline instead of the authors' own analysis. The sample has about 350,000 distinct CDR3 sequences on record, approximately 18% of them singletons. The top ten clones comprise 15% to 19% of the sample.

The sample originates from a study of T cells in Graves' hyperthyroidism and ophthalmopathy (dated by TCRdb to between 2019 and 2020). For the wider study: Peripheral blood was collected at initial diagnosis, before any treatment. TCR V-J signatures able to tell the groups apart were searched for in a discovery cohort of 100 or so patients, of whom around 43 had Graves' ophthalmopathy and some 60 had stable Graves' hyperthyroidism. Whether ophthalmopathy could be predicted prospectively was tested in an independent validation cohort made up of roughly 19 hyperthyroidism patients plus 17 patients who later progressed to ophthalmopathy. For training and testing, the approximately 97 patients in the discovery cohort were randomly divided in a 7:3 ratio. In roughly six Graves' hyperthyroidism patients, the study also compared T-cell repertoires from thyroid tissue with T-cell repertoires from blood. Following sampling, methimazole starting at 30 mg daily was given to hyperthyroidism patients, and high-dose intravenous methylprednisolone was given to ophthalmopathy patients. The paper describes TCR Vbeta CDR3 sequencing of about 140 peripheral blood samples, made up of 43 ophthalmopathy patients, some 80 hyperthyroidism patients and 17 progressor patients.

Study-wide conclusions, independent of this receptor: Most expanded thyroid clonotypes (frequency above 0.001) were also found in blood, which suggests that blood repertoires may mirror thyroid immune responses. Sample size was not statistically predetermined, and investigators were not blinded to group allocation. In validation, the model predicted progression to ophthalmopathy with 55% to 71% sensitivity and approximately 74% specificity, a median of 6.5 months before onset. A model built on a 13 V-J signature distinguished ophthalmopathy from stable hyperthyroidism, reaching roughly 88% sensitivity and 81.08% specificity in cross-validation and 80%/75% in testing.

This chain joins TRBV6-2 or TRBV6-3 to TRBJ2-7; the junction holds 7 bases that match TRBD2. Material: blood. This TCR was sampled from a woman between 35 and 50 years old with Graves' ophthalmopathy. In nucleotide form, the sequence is TGTGCCAGCGGGACTACGGTCTACGAGCAGTACTTC. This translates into CASGTTVYEQYF.